This is a list of T cell receptor beta chains from one sample in a study of cytomegalovirus exposure and HLA in healthy donors. Clones were sequenced by immunoSEQ multiplex PCR, and TCRdb holds only the in-frame ones, with some missing. The sample comprises about 59,000 clones, over 70% of which are singletons, and under 4% rests with the top ten. The sample comprised PBMCs. These receptors were taken from a woman aged 40 to 50 in good health and CMV-seronegative. CDR3s include the opening cysteine and the closing phenylalanine or tryptophan. Fields, in order: V gene, CDR3 length, CDR3 protein.

>TRBV13|16
CASSLAAGGIIDTQYF
>TRBV28|15
CASSLAAGGRYEQYF
>TRBV9|15
CASSADGTPNQPQYF
>TRBV20-1|10
CSVLQETQYF
>TRBV28|16
CASSLLGLGGNTEAFF
>TRBV28|13
CASTLGNSYEQYF
>TRBV19|16
CASSTNGRGLSEKLFF
>TRBV4-3|17
CASSQDPAGGVTGELFF
>TRBV7-9|14
CASSYGQGSSEAFF
>TRBV21-1|12
CASTRQVTEAFF
>TRBV27|13
CASGLAGNYEQYF
>TRBV7-9|15
CASSPAEVGDYEQYF
>TRBV18|15
CASSTGTSGPNEQFF
>TRBV7-6|17
CASSHTGTSGDSDTQYF
>TRBV10-1|14
CASSAGQGEETQYF
>TRBV29-1|14
CSVADSLLQETQYF
>TRBV5-1|16
CASSLAARGVSYEQYF
>TRBV4-3|18
CASSQETTSRTYTDTQYF
>TRBV15|15
CATSRGPGQGYEQYF
>TRBV5-1|13
CASREVISYEQYF
>TRBV29-1|17
CSVSLPGLAGGRETQYF
>TRBV29-1|14
CSVEDFLQMRTQYF
>TRBV28|16
CASSFHTSGKAYEQYF
>TRBV18|15
CASSLRGGREYGYTF
>TRBV9|16
CASSTLVAGGRYEQYF
>TRBV28|15
CASSFPTGAGGPQHF
>TRBV25-1|16
CASSVISGTGDTEAFF
>TRBV7-2|16
CASSPERREETETQYF
>TRBV28|12
CASSLRPNEQFF
>TRBV5-1|15
CASSLDGQHSYEQYF
>TRBV7-9|16
CASSPRDSEAKNIQYF
>TRBV2|14
CASSAGQSNQPQHF
>TRBV19|12
CASSIPGPEAFF